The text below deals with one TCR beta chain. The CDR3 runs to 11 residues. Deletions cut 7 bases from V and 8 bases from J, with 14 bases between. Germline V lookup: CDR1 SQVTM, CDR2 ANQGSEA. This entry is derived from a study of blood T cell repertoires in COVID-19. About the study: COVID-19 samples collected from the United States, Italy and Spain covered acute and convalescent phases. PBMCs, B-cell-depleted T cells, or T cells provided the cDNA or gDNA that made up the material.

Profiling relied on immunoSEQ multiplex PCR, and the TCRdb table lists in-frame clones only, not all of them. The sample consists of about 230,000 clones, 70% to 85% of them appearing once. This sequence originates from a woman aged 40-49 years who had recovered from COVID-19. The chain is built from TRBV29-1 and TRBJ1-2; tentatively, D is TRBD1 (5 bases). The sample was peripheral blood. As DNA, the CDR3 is TGCAGCGCCACTGGGACTTGGGGCTACACCTTC. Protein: CSATGTWGYTF.